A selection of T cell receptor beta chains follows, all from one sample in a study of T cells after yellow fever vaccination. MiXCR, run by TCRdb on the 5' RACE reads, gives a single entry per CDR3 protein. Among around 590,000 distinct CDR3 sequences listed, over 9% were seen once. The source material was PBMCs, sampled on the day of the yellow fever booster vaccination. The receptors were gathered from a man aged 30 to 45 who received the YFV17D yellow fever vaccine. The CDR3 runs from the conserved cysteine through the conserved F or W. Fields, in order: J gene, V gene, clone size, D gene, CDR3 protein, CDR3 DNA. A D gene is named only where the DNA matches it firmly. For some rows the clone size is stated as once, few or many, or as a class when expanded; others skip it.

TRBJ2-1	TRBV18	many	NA	CASSPAQVDEQFF	TGTGCCAGCTCACCAGCGCAGGTCGATGAGCAGTTCTTC
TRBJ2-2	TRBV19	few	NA	CASSSPQKWISNTGELFF	TGTGCCAGTAGTTCCCCCCAGAAGTGGATCTCGAACACCGGGGAGCTGTTTTTT
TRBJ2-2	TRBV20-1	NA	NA	CSARPTRTGELFF	TGCAGTGCTCGGCCAACGCGGACCGGGGAGCTGTTTTTT
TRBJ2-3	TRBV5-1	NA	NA	CASSGGRRGADTQYF	TGCGCCAGCAGCGGGGGGCGCAGGGGCGCAGATACGCAGTATTTT
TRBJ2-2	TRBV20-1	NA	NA	CSARVMNTGELFF	TGCAGTGCTAGGGTTATGAACACCGGGGAGCTGTTTTTT
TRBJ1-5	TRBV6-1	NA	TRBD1	CASSARGTSQPQHF	TGTGCCAGCAGCGCCAGGGGGACGAGTCAGCCCCAGCATTTT
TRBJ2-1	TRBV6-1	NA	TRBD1	CASTRGGHRDEQFF	TGTGCCAGCACCCGAGGGGGCCATAGGGATGAGCAGTTCTTC
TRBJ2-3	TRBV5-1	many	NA	CASNAGSADTQYF	TGCGCCAGCAATGCGGGCAGCGCTGATACGCAGTATTTT
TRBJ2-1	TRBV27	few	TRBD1	CASSFGVGQGAANEQFF	TGTGCCAGCAGTTTCGGGGTGGGACAGGGGGCAGCCAATGAGCAGTTCTTC
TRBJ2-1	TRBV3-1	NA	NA	CASSQEIGEQFF	TGTGCCAGCAGCCAAGAGATCGGTGAGCAGTTCTTC
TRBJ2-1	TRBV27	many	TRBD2	CASTELAGGSYEQFF	TGTGCCAGCACCGAACTAGCGGGAGGGAGCTATGAGCAGTTCTTC
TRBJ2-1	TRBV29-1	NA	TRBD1	CSVVRDRPNEQFF	TGCAGCGTTGTGAGGGACAGGCCCAATGAGCAGTTCTTC
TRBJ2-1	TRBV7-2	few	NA	CASSSDRSRGNEQFF	TGTGCCAGCAGCTCGGACCGATCTAGGGGGAATGAGCAGTTCTTC
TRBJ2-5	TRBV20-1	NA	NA	CSASRQGQETQYF	TGCAGTGCTAGCCGTCAGGGCCAAGAGACCCAGTACTTC
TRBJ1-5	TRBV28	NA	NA	CASTLGGVGQPQHF	TGTGCCAGCACCCTAGGGGGGGTTGGGCAGCCCCAGCATTTT
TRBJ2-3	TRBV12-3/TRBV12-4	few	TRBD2	CASSPSGSDTQYF	TGTGCCAGCAGTCCTAGCGGGTCAGATACGCAGTATTTT
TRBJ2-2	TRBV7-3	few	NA	CASSRTHGELFF	TGTGCCAGCAGCCGGACCCACGGGGAGCTGTTTTTT
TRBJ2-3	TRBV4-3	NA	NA	CASSQGLEGDTQYF	TGCGCCAGCAGCCAAGGATTGGAGGGGGATACGCAGTATTTT
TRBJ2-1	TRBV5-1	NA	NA	CASSRDPDNEQFF	TGCGCCAGCAGTCGGGACCCCGACAATGAGCAGTTCTTC
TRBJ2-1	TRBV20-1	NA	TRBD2	CSARAGAVYEQFF	TGCAGTGCCCGAGCGGGAGCAGTCTATGAGCAGTTCTTC
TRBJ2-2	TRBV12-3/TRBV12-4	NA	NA	CASSLGLGGAGELFF	TGTGCCAGCAGTCTAGGGCTAGGCGGCGCCGGGGAGCTGTTTTTT
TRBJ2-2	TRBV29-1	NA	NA	CSVDRVTGGELFF	TGCAGCGTTGACAGGGTGACGGGCGGGGAGCTGTTTTTT
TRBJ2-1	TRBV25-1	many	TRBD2	CASSPLLTSVLIGNEQFF	TGTGCCAGCAGCCCTCTCCTCACTAGCGTGTTGATCGGGAATGAGCAGTTCTTC
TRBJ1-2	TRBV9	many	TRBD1	CASSVGDSRGYTF	TGTGCCAGCAGCGTAGGGGACAGCCGAGGCTACACCTTC
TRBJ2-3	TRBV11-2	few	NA	CASSPNGLDTDTQYF	TGTGCCAGCAGCCCTAACGGACTGGACACAGATACGCAGTATTTT
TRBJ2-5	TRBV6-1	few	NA	CASSLRGPPLETQYF	TGTGCCAGCAGCCTTCGCGGACCACCATTAGAGACCCAGTACTTC
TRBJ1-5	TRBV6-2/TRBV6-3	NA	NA	CASNSGLNQPQHF	TGTGCCAGCAATTCGGGGCTCAATCAGCCCCAGCATTTT
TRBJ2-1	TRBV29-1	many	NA	CSAEREKWADEQFF	TGCAGCGCCGAACGGGAAAAATGGGCGGATGAGCAGTTCTTC
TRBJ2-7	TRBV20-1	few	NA	CSARVPPPYEQYF	TGCAGTGCTAGGGTCCCGCCACCTTACGAGCAGTACTTC
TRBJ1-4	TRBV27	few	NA	CASRPNGEKLFF	TGTGCCAGCAGACCTAACGGGGAAAAACTGTTTTTT
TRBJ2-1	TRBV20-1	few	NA	CSASAEGDELFF	TGCAGTGCTAGCGCCGAGGGAGATGAACTGTTCTTC
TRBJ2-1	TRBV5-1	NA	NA	CASSGGTIPYNEQFF	TGCGCCAGCAGTGGCGGGACGATACCTTACAATGAGCAGTTCTTC
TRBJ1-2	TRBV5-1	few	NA	CASTYGDRPNYGYTF	TGCGCCAGCACCTATGGGGACCGCCCGAACTATGGCTACACCTTC
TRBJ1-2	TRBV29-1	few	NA	CSVDLNRDNYYGYTF	TGCAGCGTTGACCTTAACCGGGACAACTACTATGGCTACACCTTC
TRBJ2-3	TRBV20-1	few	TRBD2	CSASPGPGRVDTQYF	TGCAGTGCTAGCCCCGGGCCAGGGAGGGTGGATACGCAGTATTTT
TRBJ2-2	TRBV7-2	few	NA	CASSSPTRTAFTGELFF	TGTGCCAGCAGCTCCCCAACTCGGACGGCTTTCACCGGGGAGCTGTTTTTT
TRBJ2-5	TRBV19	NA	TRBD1	CASRQGTGLGTQYF	TGTGCCAGTAGGCAAGGGACAGGGCTGGGGACCCAGTACTTC
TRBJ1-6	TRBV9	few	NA	CASSARQVSPLHF	TGTGCCAGCAGCGCCCGACAGGTGTCACCCCTCCACTTT
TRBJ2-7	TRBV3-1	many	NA	CASSQEYGLSEQYF	TGTGCCAGCAGCCAAGAGTACGGACTATCCGAGCAGTACTTC
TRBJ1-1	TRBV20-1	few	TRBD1	CSARATGGTEAFF	TGCAGTGCTAGGGCCACAGGGGGTACTGAAGCTTTCTTT
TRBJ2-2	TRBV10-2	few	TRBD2	CASSEGTSGIGGELFF	TGCGCCAGCAGTGAGGGGACTAGCGGGATAGGCGGGGAGCTGTTTTTT
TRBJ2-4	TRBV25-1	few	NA	CASSRLTGGVAKNIQYF	TGTGCCAGCAGTAGATTGACCGGGGGAGTAGCCAAAAACATTCAGTACTTC
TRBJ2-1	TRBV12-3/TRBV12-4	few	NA	CASRGVNNEQFF	TGTGCCAGCAGGGGAGTGAACAATGAGCAGTTCTTC
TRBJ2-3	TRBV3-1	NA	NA	CASSQWSPGAAESTDTQYF	TGTGCCAGCAGCCAATGGAGCCCTGGGGCAGCAGAAAGCACAGATACGCAGTATTTT
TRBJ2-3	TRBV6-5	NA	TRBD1	CASSYSDRGRPDTQYF	TGTGCCAGCAGTTACTCCGACAGGGGGCGACCAGATACGCAGTATTTT
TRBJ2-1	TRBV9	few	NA	CASSGGLSYNEQFF	TGTGCCAGCAGCGGGGGACTCTCCTACAATGAGCAGTTCTTC
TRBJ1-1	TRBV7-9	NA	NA	CASSPFGTEAFF	TGTGCCAGCAGCCCCTTTGGCACTGAAGCTTTCTTT
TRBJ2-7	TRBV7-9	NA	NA	CASSVDGGQNYEQYF	TGTGCCAGCAGCGTAGACGGGGGACAGAACTACGAGCAGTACTTC
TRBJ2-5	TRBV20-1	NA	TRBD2	CSARASGSETQYF	TGCAGTGCTAGGGCTAGCGGGAGCGAGACCCAGTACTTC
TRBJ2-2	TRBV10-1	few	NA	CASSRDVLGAGELFF	TGCGCCAGCAGTCGGGACGTCCTGGGGGCCGGGGAGCTGTTTTTT
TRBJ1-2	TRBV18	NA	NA	CASSPPTHGYTF	TGTGCCAGCTCACCCCCAACCCATGGCTACACCTTC
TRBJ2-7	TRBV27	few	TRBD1	CASSWGQGVGEQYF	TGTGCCAGCAGTTGGGGACAGGGGGTGGGTGAGCAGTACTTC
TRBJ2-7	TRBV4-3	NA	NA	CASSRRVTLSSYEQYF	TGCGCCAGCAGCCGGAGGGTCACTCTGAGCTCCTACGAGCAGTACTTC
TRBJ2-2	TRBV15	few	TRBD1	CATRGKGQGNTGELFF	TGTGCCACCAGGGGGAAGGGACAGGGAAACACCGGGGAGCTGTTTTTT
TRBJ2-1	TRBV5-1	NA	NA	CASSAGPNNEQFF	TGCGCCAGCAGTGCGGGGCCTAACAATGAGCAGTTCTTC
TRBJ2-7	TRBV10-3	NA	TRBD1	CAISGPENRGGSGTSYEQYF	TGTGCCATCAGTGGGCCCGAGAACAGGGGTGGTTCAGGCACCTCCTACGAGCAGTACTTC
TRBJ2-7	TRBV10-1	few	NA	CASSESGGTVPGYEQYF	TGCGCCAGCAGTGAGTCCGGGGGAACGGTACCCGGTTACGAGCAGTACTTC
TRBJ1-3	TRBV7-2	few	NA	CASSLAGETIYF	TGTGCCAGCAGCTTAGCCGGAGAAACCATATATTTT
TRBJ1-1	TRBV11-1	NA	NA	CASSLYRETEAFF	TGTGCCAGCAGCCTCTACAGGGAAACTGAAGCTTTCTTT
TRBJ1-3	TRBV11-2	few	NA	CASSFGVLSGNTIYF	TGTGCCAGCAGCTTTGGCGTTCTCTCTGGAAACACCATATATTTT